Sequencing of this T cell receptor (beta chain) was carried out in a study of blood T cell repertoires in COVID-19 (dated by TCRdb to 2018 to 2020). Looking at the study overall: Samples from collaborators originated in the United States, Italy and Spain and spanned both the acute and convalescent phases of COVID-19. Deeply sampled blood TCRbeta repertoires from subjects exposed to, actively infected with, or recovered from COVID-19 were included in the dataset. Samples were obtained from the ongoing ImmuneRACE study (first 160 participants) and from roughly 1,300 subjects provided by 6 global collaborators. The prospective study material was composed of cDNA or gDNA derived from T cells, B-cell-depleted T cells, or PBMCs. Where available, HLA class I and class II types were taken from metadata supplied by the sample provider and were not determined by assay-based typing. The repertoires were made available in a free public database intended to serve as a resource for research on the immune response to SARS-CoV-2. Nearly every sample came with metadata listing a de-identified subject ID, COVID-19 status, age in years and sex. Overall study results and their limits: The quantity of clinical and demographic metadata differed by source and by participant and was supplied without curation.

The immunoSEQ Assay, a bias-controlled multiplex PCR, was used to amplify TCRbeta CDR3 regions from genomic DNA. The paper's data handling went like this. The number of nucleated cells in each sample was estimated by amplification of reference gene primers within the assay. To quantify the absolute abundance of each unique TCRbeta CDR3 rearrangement, sequence reads were collapsed and filtered. For each sample, productive Simpson clonality was calculated by taking the square root of Simpson's diversity index across productive rearrangements. Drawn from immuneACCESS, this table holds only the in-frame rearrangements with V and J called that TCRdb kept. Clones are partly lost; checked studies trace under half to an unresolved V gene and leave the rest unexplained. V, J and clone size derive from that table, while D and trimming were established from the DNA sequence. For this sample there are roughly 100,000 clones; 82% appear just once. Of the sample, 18% is held by the ten largest clones.

Worth noting for this clone: It has no known antigen specificity. Base quality data are lacking; no much larger clone is found one base away.

Spanning cysteine to phenylalanine, the CDR3 consists of 13 amino acids. The retained sequence is limited to the CDR3, 39 bases, with the frame set at the first base. The germline V gene specifies SGHRS as CDR1 and YFSETQ as CDR2. Trimming removed 4 bases from V and 12 bases from J, leaving 17 bases between the germline ends. The collaborating institutions used their own protocols to collect whole blood in K2EDTA tubes. For TCRbeta analysis, collaborators shipped samples in one of three forms: frozen whole blood, isolated PBMCs, or DNA extracted from either of those sample types. The sequenced sample was peripheral blood. The receptor was isolated from a man at least 80 years old with acute or convalescent COVID-19. The receptor chain draws on TRBV5-1 and TRBJ2-1; 5 matching bases give a weak D call of TRBD2. The CDR3 protein: CASSLPAGSRQFF. The sequence in DNA is TGCGCCAGCAGCCTACCCGCGGGCAGCCGGCAGTTCTTC.